Included here is one T cell receptor beta chain sequence, with context. Assay used: immunoSEQ multiplex PCR; TCRdb lists only in-frame clones, some missing. The sample shows over a million clones, roughly 75% of them seen only once. The sample belongs to a study of shared clonotypes between healthy human individuals. This TCR derives from a man younger than 35 in good health. Sequenced sample: memory CD4+ T cells sorted from blood. Documented subset: CD45RA-negative fraction.

CDR3 region: CASSPNQYNEQFF. The CDR3 bases are TGCGCCAGCAGTCCGAACCAATACAATGAGCAGTTCTTC. The chain recombines TRBV10-2 with TRBJ2-1; D gene uncertain. CDR3 size: 13 residues. Trimming took 5 bases from V and 4 from J, leaving 9 bases between them. CDR1 and CDR2 from the germline V gene are WSHSY and SAAADI.